This is a list of T cell receptor beta chains from one sample in a study of blood T cell repertoires in COVID-19. Generated by immunoSEQ multiplex PCR, the TCRdb table keeps only in-frame clones and is missing some. The data show about 150,000 clones, approximately 85% seen once. What was sequenced was peripheral blood. The source is a man in his fifties or sixties with COVID-19, enrolled during active disease. Each CDR3 is given with its conserved first and last residue. D genes are given only for firm matches. Expanded clones get a size class; other rows say once, few or many, or leave the size out.

J: TRBJ2-5; D: TRBD1; V: TRBV7-7; size: .; CDR3: CASSPTGTGPETQYF; DNA: TGTGCTAGCAGCCCCACCGGGACAGGACCCGAGACCCAGTACTTC
J: TRBJ1-6; D: TRBD1; V: TRBV2; size: many; CDR3: CASSQDRNNSPLHF; DNA: TGTGCCAGCAGTCAGGACAGGAATAATTCACCCCTCCACTTT
J: TRBJ1-3; D: TRBD1; V: TRBV9; size: .; CDR3: CASSTQGVSGNTIYF; DNA: TGTGCCAGCAGCACACAGGGGGTCTCAGGAAACACCATATATTTT
J: TRBJ1-4; D: .; V: TRBV7-2; size: once; CDR3: CASSRGSPNEKLFF; DNA: TGTGCCAGCAGCCGCGGGAGTCCTAATGAAAAACTGTTTTTT
J: TRBJ2-7; D: .; V: TRBV6-5; size: .; CDR3: CASARVSSYEQYF; DNA: TGTGCCAGTGCCCGGGTTAGCTCCTACGAGCAGTACTTC
J: TRBJ1-2; D: .; V: TRBV2; size: few; CDR3: CASSNGDWVGGYTF; DNA: TGTGCCAGCAGTAATGGGGACTGGGTCGGTGGCTACACCTTC
J: TRBJ2-6; D: TRBD1; V: TRBV12-5; size: .; CDR3: CASGTSQGADGANVLTF; DNA: TGTGCTAGTGGTACTTCACAGGGGGCGGATGGGGCCAACGTCCTGACTTTC
J: TRBJ2-6; D: .; V: TRBV5-4; size: .; CDR3: CASTFPSGANVLTF; DNA: TGTGCCAGCACTTTCCCCTCTGGGGCCAACGTCCTGACTTTC
J: TRBJ2-3; D: .; V: TRBV5-1; size: .; CDR3: CASSLEGSASTDTQYF; DNA: TGCGCCAGCAGCTTGGAGGGTAGCGCAAGCACAGATACGCAGTATTTT
J: TRBJ2-3; D: .; V: TRBV4-2; size: .; CDR3: CASSQDAANTDTQYF; DNA: TGTGCCAGCAGCCAAGACGCGGCGAACACAGATACGCAGTATTTT
J: TRBJ1-4; D: .; V: TRBV15; size: few; CDR3: CATSRATGSNEKLFF; DNA: TGTGCCACCAGCAGAGCTACAGGCAGTAATGAAAAACTGTTTTTT
J: TRBJ1-5; D: .; V: TRBV6-5; size: .; CDR3: CAILEGRQGRQPQHF; DNA: TGTGCCATACTCGAGGGGAGGCAGGGCAGGCAGCCCCAGCATTTT
J: TRBJ1-1; D: TRBD1; V: TRBV6-6; size: .; CDR3: CASSHLPRTGGGGTEAFF; DNA: TGTGCCAGCAGTCATCTCCCACGGACAGGGGGAGGAGGCACTGAAGCTTTCTTT
J: TRBJ2-2; D: TRBD2; V: TRBV27; size: .; CDR3: CASRSGASRNTGELFF; DNA: TGTGCCAGCAGAAGCGGGGCTAGTAGGAACACCGGGGAGCTGTTTTTT
J: TRBJ1-5; D: .; V: TRBV24-1; size: .; CDR3: CATSDSRAGNQPQHF; DNA: TGTGCCACCAGTGATTCCAGGGCTGGGAATCAGCCCCAGCATTTT
J: TRBJ2-3; D: .; V: TRBV15; size: few; CDR3: CAAAQGYTDTQYF; DNA: TGTGCCGCCGCCCAGGGCTACACAGATACGCAGTATTTT
J: TRBJ2-1; D: TRBD1; V: TRBV7-2; size: few; CDR3: CASSLRTGSTNEQFF; DNA: TGTGCCAGCAGCCTCCGGACAGGGTCTACCAATGAGCAGTTCTTC
J: TRBJ2-1; D: .; V: TRBV7-2; size: .; CDR3: CASSVARADEQFF; DNA: TGTGCCAGCAGCGTCGCGAGGGCCGATGAGCAGTTCTTC
J: TRBJ2-1; D: .; V: TRBV5-5; size: once; CDR3: CASRKPGLEQFF; DNA: TGTGCCAGCAGAAAGCCAGGCCTCGAGCAGTTCTTC
J: TRBJ2-3; D: .; V: TRBV6-2/TRBV6-3; size: .; CDR3: CASSDYDSLQGDTQYF; DNA: TGTGCCAGCAGTGACTATGACAGCCTCCAGGGAGATACGCAGTATTTT
J: TRBJ1-1; D: .; V: TRBV27; size: .; CDR3: CASTRALDLNTEAFF; DNA: TGTGCCAGCACCCGGGCTTTGGACTTGAACACTGAAGCTTTCTTT
J: TRBJ1-3; D: .; V: TRBV3-1/TRBV3-2; size: .; CDR3: CASSLRGSGNTIYF; DNA: TGTGCCAGCAGCCTGCGGGGCTCAGGAAACACCATATATTTT
J: TRBJ2-3; D: .; V: TRBV7-8; size: few; CDR3: CASSLVRWEPADTQYF; DNA: TGTGCCAGCAGCTTAGTTAGGTGGGAGCCCGCAGATACGCAGTATTTT
J: TRBJ2-7; D: .; V: TRBV28; size: .; CDR3: CASVGQTATYEQYF; DNA: TGTGCCAGCGTCGGACAGACGGCTACCTACGAGCAGTACTTC
J: TRBJ1-1; D: TRBD1; V: TRBV3-1/TRBV3-2; size: .; CDR3: CASSEWTGGNTEAFF; DNA: TGTGCCAGCAGTGAATGGACAGGAGGCAACACTGAAGCTTTCTTT
J: TRBJ2-1; D: TRBD2; V: TRBV5-1; size: .; CDR3: CASSLVRTSGGNEQFF; DNA: TGCGCCAGCAGCTTGGTTAGGACTAGCGGGGGAAATGAGCAGTTCTTC
J: TRBJ1-4; D: TRBD1; V: TRBV4-3; size: .; CDR3: CASSQGQGNEKLFF; DNA: TGCGCCAGCAGCCAAGGACAGGGGAATGAAAAACTGTTTTTT
J: TRBJ2-7; D: TRBD1; V: TRBV28; size: once; CDR3: CASSLVAPRTGGHEQYF; DNA: TGTGCCAGCAGTTTGGTAGCCCCCAGGACAGGGGGCCACGAGCAGTACTTC
J: TRBJ1-5; D: .; V: TRBV28; size: .; CDR3: CASSFGREGNQPQHF; DNA: TGTGCCAGCAGTTTTGGCAGGGAAGGCAATCAGCCCCAGCATTTT
J: TRBJ1-2; D: TRBD1; V: TRBV5-1; size: .; CDR3: CASSPGQGIGYTF; DNA: TGCGCCAGCAGCCCGGGACAGGGAATTGGCTACACCTTC
J: TRBJ1-1; D: .; V: TRBV24-1; size: .; CDR3: CATSDPGESAFF; DNA: TGTGCCACCAGTGACCCAGGGGAATCAGCTTTCTTT
J: TRBJ1-5; D: TRBD1; V: TRBV2; size: .; CDR3: CASRLGQGAEQPQHF; DNA: TGTGCCAGCAGGCTAGGACAGGGAGCAGAGCAGCCCCAGCATTTT
J: TRBJ1-2; D: .; V: TRBV20-1; size: .; CDR3: CSANGIGGYTF; DNA: TGCAGTGCTAACGGGATAGGTGGCTACACCTTC
J: TRBJ1-4; D: TRBD1; V: TRBV28; size: .; CDR3: CASSSGQGSGLFF; DNA: TGTGCCAGCAGTTCCGGACAGGGGTCTGGACTGTTTTTT
J: TRBJ2-7; D: TRBD2; V: TRBV4-1; size: .; CDR3: CASSQRAVSGGPKNLPYEQYF; DNA: TGCGCCAGCAGCCAAAGGGCCGTAAGCGGGGGGCCCAAAAATCTTCCTTACGAGCAGTACTTC
J: TRBJ2-5; D: .; V: TRBV4-2; size: .; CDR3: CASSQGSRETQYF; DNA: TGTGCCAGCAGCCAAGGCTCGCGAGAGACCCAGTACTTC
J: TRBJ2-3; D: .; V: TRBV7-2; size: .; CDR3: CASSFMGGPNTDTQYF; DNA: TGTGCCAGCAGCTTTATGGGGGGGCCGAACACAGATACGCAGTATTTT
J: TRBJ2-1; D: .; V: TRBV4-3; size: few; CDR3: CASSQELPSRREQFF; DNA: TGCGCCAGCAGCCAAGAGTTACCGAGTCGTCGTGAGCAGTTCTTC